The 30 T cell receptor beta chains presented below share a single source sample, sequenced in a study of CD8 T cells in ankylosing spondylitis (dated by TCRdb to the late 2010s). The library was produced with 5' RACE. Sequenced using an Illumina HiSeq 2500. TCRdb took the public reads, trimmed them with fastp at Q25, ran MiXCR for clone calling and kept in-frame beta chains. Here each entry gathers all rows of one CDR3 protein and keeps the most common genes and DNA. The sample table records about 340,000 distinct CDR3 sequences; about 15% of these occur just once. Of the sample, around 1% falls within the top ten clones. Source material: blood, either unsorted or a sorted T cell fraction (not recorded which). These receptors all stem from a male donor with ankylosing spondylitis or in good health (not recorded which).

This clonotype was detected a few times. V gene TRBV24-1 combines with J gene TRBJ2-1, with D possibly being TRBD1 or TRBD2 (5 bases each). This CDR3 is built from 15 residues. V gave up 3 bases and J gave up 0 bases, with 8 bases separating them. CDR1 and CDR2 (germline): KGHDR, SFDVKD. CDR3 in amino acids: CATSDTRGSYNEQFF. The CDR3 DNA reads TGTGCCACCAGTGATACGAGGGGCTCCTACAATGAGCAGTTCTTC.

This clonotype turned up a few times. The rearrangement uses TRBV6-5 and TRBJ2-2, with 8 bases matching TRBD1. J gave up 5 bases and V 4 bases, and 6 bases lay outside the gene matches. Germline V lookup: CDR1 MNHEY, CDR2 SVGAGI. CDR3 length: 15 amino acids. CDR3 sequence (DNA): TGTGCCAGCAGTTTTTGGACAGGGAGGACCGGGGAGCTGTTTTTT. Translated: CASSFWTGRTGELFF.

V usage is TRBV18 and J usage is TRBJ1-1; D possibly corresponds to TRBD1 (5 bases). Germline loops: CDR1 KGHSH, CDR2 LQKENI. Trimming removed 2 bases from V and 7 bases from J, with 11 bases in between. The CDR3 sequence is 13 residues long. The CDR3 sequence: CASSPGGAGEAFF. The CDR3, as DNA: TGTGCCAGCTCACCAGGAGGGGCGGGTGAAGCTTTCTTT. Filled out from reference TRBV18 and TRBJ1-1, the complete variable domain reads NAGVMQNPRHLVRRRGQEARLRCSPMKGHSHVYWYRQLPEEGLKFMVYLQKENIIDESGMPKERFSAEFPKEGPSILRIQQVVRGDSAAYFCASSPGGAGEAFFGQGTRLTVV.

The chain links TRBV7-2 to TRBJ2-5, with D possibly being TRBD1 or TRBD2 (5 bases each). CDR1 is SGHTA and CDR2 is FQGNSA in the germline V gene. Trimming stripped 1 base from V and 5 bases from J, with 14 bases between. The CDR3 consists of 15 residues. The CDR3: CASSLDGREYETQYF. The CDR3 DNA reads TGTGCCAGCAGCTTAGATGGCAGGGAGTACGAGACCCAGTACTTC.

V usage is TRBV7-9 and J usage is TRBJ1-2; perhaps TRBD1 as D (5 bases). V dropped 4 bases and J dropped 6 bases, with 18 bases sitting between them. Germline CDR1 and CDR2: SEHNR and FQNEAQ (reference sequence). The CDR3 is 15 amino acids. The CDR3 reads CASSSLRGEEDGYTF. CDR3 nucleotides: TGTGCCAGCAGCTCCCTTCGAGGGGAGGAGGATGGCTACACCTTC.

The rearrangement uses TRBV10-3 and TRBJ2-7; D remains unclear. Germline V gene sequence: CDR1 ENHRY, CDR2 SYGVKD. Trimming took off 8 bases at V and 0 bases at J, with 11 bases between the two ends. This CDR3 has 13 amino acids. In nucleotides, the CDR3 is TGTGCCATCTGGATGGGCAACTCCTACGAGCAGTACTTC. Protein product: CAIWMGNSYEQYF.

The rearrangement links TRBV25-1 to TRBJ1-5; TRBD1 might be the D (5 bases). CDR1 and CDR2 (germline): MGHDK, SYGVNS. With 4 bases removed from V and 11 bases from J, the gap between germline ends came to 15 bases. The length of the CDR3 is 13 residues. The CDR3, as DNA: TGTGCCAGCAGTGCTACCGGGACCCCGACCCAGCATTTT. Encoded protein: CASSATGTPTQHF. Filled out from reference TRBV25-1 and TRBJ1-5, the complete variable domain reads EADIYQTPRYLVIGTGKKITLECSQTMGHDKMYWYQQDPGMELHLIHYSYGVNSTEKGDLSSESTVSRIRTEHFPLTLESARPSHTSQYLCASSATGTPTQHFGDGTRLSIL.

Only a few counts were recorded for this clonotype. The chain carries TRBV11-2 and TRBJ2-7; D is ambiguous. This CDR3 is built from 12 residues. Germline CDR1 is SGHAT and CDR2 is FQNNGV. V was clipped by 4 bases and J by 4 bases, with 8 bases between them. The CDR3 region has the DNA TGTGCCAGCAGCTCGAACAGATACGAGCAGTACTTC. Its protein is CASSSNRYEQYF.

This clonotype has a count of ten or more. This chain links TRBV5-1 with TRBJ2-3; 12 bases align to TRBD1. Trimming cost V 3 bases and J 5 bases; bases outside gene matches: 4. CDR1 SGHRS and CDR2 YFSETQ come from the germline V gene. This CDR3 has 15 amino acids. The DNA for the CDR3 is TGCGCCAGCAGCTGGGACAGGGGGCAAGGAGATACGCAGTATTTT. As protein: CASSWDRGQGDTQYF.

The table lists this clonotype with a few counts. This chain uses TRBV7-8 with TRBJ2-2; TRBD2 matches 15 bases. CDR3 length: 18 amino acids. After removal of 5 bases from V and 6 bases from J, the junction contained 10 bases not matched to a gene. Germline CDR1 reads SGHVS; CDR2 reads FQNEAQ. CDR3 DNA sequence: TGTGCCAGCAGCCTAGGTCGGACTAGCGGGGGGGCCGCCGGGGAGCTGTTTTTT. This gives the protein CASSLGRTSGGAAGELFF.

This clonotype has a count of ten or more. The chain carries TRBV5-1 and TRBJ1-1; 10 nucleotides line up with TRBD1. Losses at the gene ends were 4 bases for V and 0 bases for J; bases not matched to a gene: 3. CDR3 length: 15 amino acids. In germline, CDR1 is SGHRS, CDR2 YFSETQ. CDR3 nucleotides: TGCGCCAGCAGCGGGACAGGGGCATTGAACACTGAAGCTTTCTTT. It encodes CASSGTGALNTEAFF.

The CDR3 nucleotides read TGCAGTGCTAGCGGGACCCTTGGACCAGATACGCAGTATTTT. Its protein is CSASGTLGPDTQYF. V is TRBV20-1 and J is TRBJ2-3; perhaps D is TRBD1 or TRBD2 (5 bases each). The CDR3 spans 14 residues. Trimming removed 3 bases at V and 4 bases at J, with 14 bases between. Germline V lookup: CDR1 DFQATT, CDR2 SNEGSKA (reference sequence).

The rearrangement links TRBV10-3 to TRBJ2-3; D ambiguous. Germline loops: CDR1 ENHRY, CDR2 SYGVKD. The CDR3 totals 13 residues. V was shortened by 6 bases and J by 0 bases, with 7 bases between the two germline ends. Here the CDR3 reads CAISGSSTDTQYF. The CDR3 nucleotides are TGTGCCATCAGCGGGTCTAGCACAGATACGCAGTATTTT.

The chain combines TRBV16 with TRBJ2-7; D is uncertain. The CDR3 has 12 residues. Deletions cut 3 bases from V and 3 bases from J, with 6 bases between. Germline CDR1 KGHSY, CDR2 FQNENV. CDR3: CASSHKGYEQYF. As DNA, the CDR3 is TGTGCCAGCAGCCACAAGGGCTACGAGCAGTACTTC.

The V gene is TRBV10-3, the J gene TRBJ2-7; possibly TRBD1 or TRBD2 for D (6 bases each). The CDR3 has 14 amino acids. Trimming removed 2 bases from V and 1 base from J, with 9 bases in between. Per germline, CDR1 ENHRY and CDR2 SYGVKD. The DNA of the CDR3 is TGTGCCATCAGTGAGAGGGGGGAGTCCTACGAGCAGTACTTC. This translates into CAISERGESYEQYF.

The rearrangement joins TRBV3-1 to TRBJ2-7; 9 positions agree with TRBD2. Germline V lookup: CDR1 LGHDT, CDR2 YNNKEL (reference sequence). Trimming at V came to 4 bases and at J to 6 bases, leaving 10 bases not matched to a gene. The CDR3 sequence is 15 residues long. In DNA form, the CDR3 reads TGTGCCAGCAGCCTACTCAGCGGGAGGAACGGCGAGCAGTACTTC. The encoded protein is CASSLLSGRNGEQYF.

Ten or more counts support this clonotype. The chain employs TRBV12-3 or TRBV12-4 and TRBJ1-1, with D perhaps TRBD1 (6 bases). The CDR3 spans 13 residues. Deletions cut 6 bases from V and 6 bases from J, with 14 bases between. The CDR3 nucleotides are TGTGCCAGCAGAAATACAGGGAGCCCTGAAGCTTTCTTT. This sequence encodes CASRNTGSPEAFF.

This chain joins TRBV5-1 and TRBJ1-1; possible D gene TRBD1, 5 bases. This CDR3 spans 14 amino acids. Per germline, CDR1 SGHRS and CDR2 YFSETQ. Trimming removed 7 bases at V and 2 bases at J, with 15 bases between. The chain's CDR3 is CASARAGSNTEAFF. DNA of the CDR3: TGCGCCAGCGCACGAGCAGGGTCAAACACTGAAGCTTTCTTT.

The J gene is TRBJ1-1, the V gene TRBV6-2 or TRBV6-3; 12 bases align to TRBD1. The CDR3 covers 15 residues. The V segment lost 6 bases and the J segment 6 bases; nucleotides outside the gene matches: 8. Germline V gene sequence: CDR1 MNHEY, CDR2 SVGEGT. CDR3 bases: TGTGCCAGCAGCCGGGACAGGGGGCGCGTCGCTGAAGCTTTCTTT. Its translation: CASSRDRGRVAEAFF.

V gene TRBV3-1 combines with J gene TRBJ2-1, with D perhaps matching TRBD1 or TRBD2 (5 bases each). The CDR3 consists of 13 residues. Trimming left V 5 bases short and J 5 bases short, with 10 bases between. Germline CDR1 and CDR2: LGHDT and YNNKEL (reference sequence). CDR3 region: CASSYRDHNEQFF. The CDR3 coding sequence is TGTGCCAGCAGCTACCGGGACCACAATGAGCAGTTCTTC.

This clonotype was seen many times. The chain is built from TRBV5-1 and TRBJ1-1; no reliable D call. The V gene's germline CDR1 is SGHRS and CDR2 YFSETQ. Trimming shortened V by 1 base and J by 3 bases, and 7 bases separated the two germline ends. The CDR3 sequence is 13 residues long. CDR3 sequence reads: CASSLIPDTEAFF. CDR3 DNA: TGCGCCAGCAGCTTGATCCCAGACACTGAAGCTTTCTTT.

The chain recombines TRBV2 with TRBJ2-7, with TRBD2 matching 10 bases. This CDR3 comprises 16 residues. Per germline, CDR1 SNHLY and CDR2 FYNNEI. V trimming: 7 bases; J trimming: 0 bases; junction bases outside the gene matches: 9. CDR3 sequence reads: CASTDGSGGTSYEQYF. The CDR3 coding sequence is TGTGCCAGCACCGATGGTAGCGGGGGGACCTCCTACGAGCAGTACTTC.

This chain joins TRBV30 and TRBJ2-3, with TRBD1 identical over 8 bases. The CDR3 length is 13 residues. Germline V gene sequence: CDR1 GTSNPN, CDR2 SVGIG (reference sequence). The V gene end was trimmed by 8 bases and the J gene end by 4 bases; junction bases not matched to a gene: 8. CDR3 sequence: CAGARGLPDTQYF. Here the CDR3 DNA reads TGTGCCGGGGCCAGGGGGCTTCCAGATACGCAGTATTTT. Full variable domain (rest looked up from reference TRBV30 and TRBJ2-3): SQTIHQWPATLVQPVGSPLSLECTVEGTSNPNLYWYRQAAGRGLQLLFYSVGIGQISSEVPQNLSASRPQDRQFILSSKKLLLSDSGFYLCAGARGLPDTQYFGPGTRLTVL.

Only a few counts were recorded for this clonotype. The rearrangement links TRBV20-1 to TRBJ2-5; the D gene is possibly TRBD2 (5 bases). V was cut by 4 bases and J by 5 bases, with 8 bases left in between. In germline, CDR1 is DFQATT, CDR2 SNEGSKA (reference sequence). CDR3 size: 11 residues. CDR3 nucleotide sequence: TGCAGTGCTACCAAGCGGGAGACCCAGTACTTC. It encodes CSATKRETQYF.

This clonotype was recorded a few times. The J gene is TRBJ2-3, the V gene TRBV7-9, with D unclear. V was cut by 4 bases and J by 1 base, with 15 bases left in between. Germline lookup yields CDR1 SEHNR and CDR2 FQNEAQ (reference sequence). The CDR3 loop spans 16 amino acids. CDR3 sequence reads: CASSSAGWGRTDTQYF. The DNA for the CDR3 is TGTGCCAGCAGCTCCGCTGGTTGGGGTCGCACAGATACGCAGTATTTT.

This clonotype came up a few times. The genes are TRBV5-1 and TRBJ2-2; TRBD1 matches at 7 bases. CDR1 SGHRS and CDR2 YFSETQ come from the germline V gene. V shed 4 bases and J 5 bases; nucleotides not matched to a gene: 8. This CDR3 has 15 residues. The CDR3 sequence is CASSGRTQGTGELFF. The CDR3, as DNA: TGCGCCAGCAGCGGAAGAACACAGGGGACCGGGGAGCTGTTTTTT.

This clonotype was observed a handful of times. The chain couples TRBV20-1 to TRBJ1-1; no definite D call. V dropped 0 bases and J dropped 8 bases, with 10 bases sitting between them. CDR3 length equals 12 residues. Germline lookup yields CDR1 DFQATT and CDR2 SNEGSKA (reference sequence). CDR3 coding DNA: TGCAGTGCTAGAGAATCTCCCCCCGAAGCTTTCTTT. Its translation: CSARESPPEAFF.

This clonotype came up many times. The chain is built from TRBV12-3 or TRBV12-4 and TRBJ2-3; 9 positions match TRBD1. After removal of 2 bases from V and 1 base from J, the junction contained 1 base not matched to a gene. The CDR3 contains 15 residues. CDR3 coding DNA: TGTGCCAGCAGTTTAAGGACAGGGGGCACAGATACGCAGTATTTT. Its protein is CASSLRTGGTDTQYF.

This clonotype was seen a few times. The rearrangement links TRBV4-2 to TRBJ2-7; 9 bases are a match to TRBD2. Germline V gene sequence: CDR1 LGHNA, CDR2 YNFKEQ. V lost 0 bases, J lost 2 bases, and 5 bases stayed unmatched. The CDR3 runs 16 residues. CDR3 sequence: CASSQDGAGGTYEQYF. CDR3 coding DNA: TGTGCCAGCAGCCAAGATGGTGCGGGAGGGACCTACGAGCAGTACTTC.

The J gene is TRBJ1-1, the V gene TRBV10-3; D is unclear. CDR3 length: 14 residues. V lost 0 bases, J lost 6 bases, and 11 bases lay in between. CDR1 and CDR2 from the germline V gene are ENHRY and SYGVKD. CDR3 DNA: TGTGCCATCAGTGAGTCGACGTCTCTCCCTGAAGCTTTCTTT. Translated: CAISESTSLPEAFF.